The source of this T cell receptor (beta chain) is a study of beta chain features in type 1 diabetes. The study, taken as a whole, reports: Researchers reported that naive, central memory and Treg TCRB repertoires appeared more similar in patients than in healthy donors. Shorter TCRB CDR3s, moderately but significantly so, were found in Type 1 diabetes patients in all four CD4+ subsets.

Many counts were recorded for this clone. The antigen is undetermined. Expressed TCRB transcripts were sequenced because the isolated RNA had all been reverse transcribed beforehand. Sequencing was performed with immunoSEQ multiplex PCR; in TCRdb, only in-frame clones are kept and a portion is missing. The top ten hold 0.94% of the sample, which has roughly 180,000 clones, approximately 7.8% seen once. This CDR3 comprises 15 residues. Per germline, CDR1 MDHEN and CDR2 SYDVKM. Trimming took 6 bases from V and 5 from J; bases not matched to a gene: 7. The clonotype was recovered from a woman aged 35 to 49 with type 1 diabetes. V usage is TRBV28 and J usage is TRBJ2-3; 11 bases are shared with TRBD2. The specimen sequenced was central memory CD4+ T cells from blood. CDR3: CASSPSGGRRDTQYF. CDR3 DNA sequence: TGTGCCAGCAGCCCTAGCGGGGGGCGGAGAGATACGCAGTATTTT.